The clone carrying this T cell receptor (beta chain) was recorded once. This entry belongs to a study of blood T cell repertoires in COVID-19. Study summary: The United States, Italy and Spain were the sources of the acute and convalescent COVID-19 samples. The cDNA or gDNA used as material had been derived from T cells, B-cell-depleted T cells, or PBMCs.

The V end lost 1 base, the J end lost 8 bases, and 14 bases lay between the germline ends. The germline CDR1 and CDR2 sequences are SQVTM and ANQGSEA. The CDR3 has 13 residues. Per the authors' pipeline: Using reference gene primer amplification, nucleated cell counts were estimated. TCRdb's table, derived via immunoSEQ multiplex PCR, lists solely in-frame clones and lacks some. D and trimming come from the DNA, and the V and J calls and clone size come from that table. Found here are 100,000 to 150,000 clones, roughly 82% of them singletons; the top ten hold 5% to 6%. The receptor's source is a human donor in a cohort sampled during active COVID-19. V and J are TRBV29-1 and TRBJ1-2; maybe TRBD1 (5 bases). The sequencing sample was made of peripheral blood. The CDR3 protein is CSVEGGTLRGYTF. CDR3 DNA sequence: TGCAGCGTTGAAGGTGGGACTCTACGCGGCTACACCTTC.